This passage covers 11 T cell receptor beta chains from one sample sequenced in a study of T-cell reconstitution after alpha-beta-depleted transplantation in children listed by TCRdb under 2016. The library was produced with PCR. Sequencing relied on an Illumina HiSeq 2500. TCR libraries were prepared with molecular barcoding, using unique molecular identifiers to normalize TCRbeta repertoire quantification. The public reads were reprocessed in TCRdb via fastp at Q25 and MiXCR, keeping in-frame beta chains. A single entry per CDR3 protein holds the most common genes and DNA from its merged rows. Present in this sample are approximately 1,000,000 distinct CDR3 sequences, 25% to 30% of which were seen just once. The ten largest clonotypes hold around 30% of the sample. This specimen's treatment or condition label, per the study, means: allogeneic hematopoietic cell transplantation with graft depleted of TCRalphabeta T cells and CD19 B cells.

The sequencing here drew on PBMCs, mostly from graft donor cells, taken 360 days after TCRalphabeta/CD19-depleted stem cell transplant. The source of these receptors is a boy under three years old who had a stem cell transplant for SCID, so the T cells may come from the graft donor.

V and J are TRBV12-3 or TRBV12-4 and TRBJ1-2; D is unclear. The CDR3 sequence is 12 residues long. The V and J ends lost 5 bases and 4 bases respectively, with 8 bases between them. The CDR3 sequence is CASSPASYGYTF. CDR3 nucleotides: TGTGCCAGCAGTCCAGCGAGCTATGGCTACACCTTC.

This rearrangement joins TRBV7-2 to TRBJ1-4; no firm D call. Trimming took 5 bases from V and 7 from J, leaving 11 bases between them. This CDR3 comprises 13 residues. Germline CDR1 and CDR2: SGHTA and FQGNSA. The CDR3 reads CASSLPWSEKLFF. CDR3 nucleotides: TGTGCCAGCAGCCTCCCTTGGAGTGAAAAACTGTTTTTT.

This sequence joins TRBV14 and TRBJ2-1; D is uncertain. This CDR3 is built from 14 residues. Germline-derived CDR1 and CDR2 are SGHDN and FVKESK. Trimming removed 0 bases at V and 8 bases at J, with 11 bases between. The CDR3 bases are TGTGCCAGCAGCCAAGAGCCCCTAGTCTATGAGCAGTTCTTC. Translating it yields CASSQEPLVYEQFF.

The chain employs TRBV20-1 and TRBJ1-2; TRBD1 agrees at 7 bases. J gave up 8 bases and V 5 bases, and 14 bases lay outside the gene matches. Germline V gene data show CDR1 as DFQATT and CDR2 as SNEGSKA (reference sequence). The CDR3 is 14 amino acids. The CDR3 DNA is TGCAGTGCTTATAGACAGGGTTTTGGGTTAGGCTACACCTTC. It codes for CSAYRQGFGLGYTF.

This clonotype showed up just a few times. The chain carries TRBV4-1 and TRBJ2-5; no definite D call. Trimming cost V 4 bases and J 5 bases, with 14 bases left between them. CDR1 and CDR2 (germline): MGHRA, YSYEKL. The CDR3 sequence is 14 residues long. The CDR3 bases are TGCGCCAGCAGCCCGGCGGTGACCAAGGAGACCCAGTACTTC. This translates into CASSPAVTKETQYF.

The chain carries TRBV27 and TRBJ2-2; 7 positions agree with TRBD1. Germline V gene lookup returns CDR1 MNHEY and CDR2 SMNVEV (reference sequence). V lost 1 base to trimming and J lost 1 base; unmatched junction nucleotides: 9. The CDR3 is 18 amino acids. As DNA, the CDR3 is TGTGCCAGCAGTTTATGGGGCCGGGACAGCGAGAACACCGGGGAGCTGTTTTTT. Translating gives CASSLWGRDSENTGELFF.

This chain links TRBV4-1 with TRBJ2-5; the D gene is possibly TRBD2 (5 bases). This CDR3 is 14 amino acids long. Germline CDR1 MGHRA, CDR2 YSYEKL. Trimming took off 4 bases at V and 1 base at J, with 10 bases between the two ends. This CDR3 reads CASSPRSGQETQYF. The CDR3 DNA is TGCGCCAGCAGCCCCCGAAGCGGCCAAGAGACCCAGTACTTC.

Only a few counts were recorded for this clonotype. The chain couples TRBV5-5 to TRBJ1-5; no reliable D call. The germline V gene has CDR1 SGHKS and CDR2 YYEKEE (reference sequence). V was trimmed by 2 bases and J by 9 bases, leaving 12 bases between them. This CDR3 has 13 amino acids. In DNA form, the CDR3 reads TGTGCCAGCAGCTTAGGCGTGCCGGGGCCCCAGCATTTT. Translation: CASSLGVPGPQHF.

In its sample, this clonotype was seen a few times. The chain employs TRBV28 and TRBJ2-1; D unclear. V gave up 7 bases and J gave up 10 bases, with 8 bases separating them. Germline-derived CDR1 and CDR2 are MDHEN and SYDVKM. This CDR3 region has 10 residues. This CDR3 is CASMGWEQFF. CDR3 bases: TGTGCCAGCATGGGGTGGGAGCAGTTCTTC.

The sample holds many counts of this clonotype. The rearrangement uses TRBV12-3 or TRBV12-4 and TRBJ2-7, with 8 bases identical to TRBD2. The CDR3 runs 15 residues. The ends lost 5 bases at V and 1 base at J; junction bases unmatched: 7. The CDR3, as DNA: TGTGCCAGCAGTCTCGCGGGGGGCCCTTCCTACGAGCAGTACTTC. It yields the protein CASSLAGGPSYEQYF.

This chain connects TRBV6-2 or TRBV6-3 to TRBJ2-4; the D gene is possibly TRBD1 (6 bases). Germline V gene sequence: CDR1 MNHEY, CDR2 SVGEGT. V was pared by 4 bases and J by 0 bases, with 16 bases between. The CDR3 has 17 residues. The CDR3 DNA reads TGTGCCAGCAGTTCGCGTCGACAGGACCTAGCCAAAAACATTCAGTACTTC. Translated: CASSSRRQDLAKNIQYF.